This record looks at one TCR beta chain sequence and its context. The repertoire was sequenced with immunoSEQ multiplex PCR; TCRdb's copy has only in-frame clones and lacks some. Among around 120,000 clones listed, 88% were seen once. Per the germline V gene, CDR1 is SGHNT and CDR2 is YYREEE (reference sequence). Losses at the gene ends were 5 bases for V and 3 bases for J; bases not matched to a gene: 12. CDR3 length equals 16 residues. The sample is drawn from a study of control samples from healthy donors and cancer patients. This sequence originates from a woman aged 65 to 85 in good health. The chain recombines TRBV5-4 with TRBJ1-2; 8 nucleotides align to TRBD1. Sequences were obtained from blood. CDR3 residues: CASRGDRPPGDYGYTF. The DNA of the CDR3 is TGTGCCAGCAGAGGGGACAGGCCACCGGGGGACTATGGCTACACCTTC.